This is a list of T cell receptor beta chains from one sample in a study of shared clonotypes between healthy human individuals. Clones were sequenced by immunoSEQ multiplex PCR, and TCRdb holds only the in-frame ones, with some missing. The profile shows about 2,500,000 clones, around 94% of them singletons. The sequenced sample consisted of naive CD4+ T cells sorted from blood. The receptors stem from a young man in good health. The conserved cysteine and the conserved F or W are not part of the CDR3 here. Fields, in order: V gene, clone size, CDR3 protein. The size field is filled for only some rows; it gives once, few, many or a size class.

TRBV9 | - | ASSVLGSSGNTIY
TRBV30 | - | AWSVGGNTEAF
TRBV27 | - | ASSSLPFANEKLF
TRBV28 | - | ASSFAVGGSEQY
TRBV18 | - | ASSPSRGVGSPLH
TRBV6-6 | once | ASSYSGQDTGELF
TRBV11-3 | - | ASSLRGVTYNEQF
TRBV29-1 | - | SVEEGAYEQY
TRBV6-1 | once | ASSELGPNTEAF
TRBV15 | - | ATSTVGGNQPQH
TRBV19 | - | ASSTSSYNSPLH
TRBV11-2 | - | ASSLGPGGSAYEQY
TRBV6-5 | - | ASRGYRGPYEQY
TRBV7-2 | once | ASSTHLQGANTEAF
TRBV9 | - | ASSESLVGGYT
TRBV7-3 | once | ASSSVGGELF
TRBV19 | - | ASSIRGWYQETQY
TRBV5-6 | - | ASSLRRDNYGYT
TRBV6-5 | - | ASSYMRRGEQY
TRBV19 | - | ASSRRAGTYEQY
TRBV28 | - | ASTGSVMGGKLF
TRBV6-6 | - | ASSYSIAGGAYEQY
TRBV6-5 | once | ASSYGSGGTYEQY
TRBV10-3 | - | AISDRSEQY
TRBV6-1 | few | ASHLFGYGYT
TRBV15 | - | ATSRGRQGTYEQY
TRBV11-3 | - | ASSLKGLEQY
TRBV6-5 | few | ASRARANTEAF
TRBV2 | - | ASSEGATEF
TRBV27 | - | ASSPEGGSNQPQH
TRBV5-4 | once | ASSLDAGASGELF
TRBV11-3 | - | ASSLGRGNGETQY
TRBV5-1 | once | ASSPQPQDRGLNEQF
TRBV9 | - | ASSVGSSGAYTDTQY
TRBV5-1 | - | ASSPGGNTEAF
TRBV5-1 | few | ASSLEGGYEQY
TRBV2 | - | ASSGYGGQETQY
TRBV18 | once | ASSPPQISSYEQY
TRBV5-4 | - | ASSLAGQLKRPDTQY
TRBV7-3 | few | ATGHPNTEAF
TRBV6-1 | - | ASSGQGNNEQF
TRBV28 | - | ASSLVAPGSGNTIY
TRBV7-2 | - | ASSKKQGGGTEAF
TRBV5-6 | - | ASSRQGGLNYGYT
TRBV5-1 | - | ASTDAAPQETQY
TRBV6-1 | - | ASKIQGDNSPLH
TRBV30 | - | ALLQGPNEKLF
TRBV6-1 | - | ASSQGLAYEQY
TRBV28 | - | ASSPDRGHNNEQF
TRBV2 | - | ASKRAGYYGYT
TRBV6-5 | - | ASSTRGADTQY
TRBV29-1 | - | SVNRGSTEAF
TRBV2 | - | ASSERVGTGAYEQY
TRBV18 | - | ASSPIEGTYGYT
TRBV30 | - | AWTGGFYNSPLH
TRBV11-2 | - | ASSRAGRDTDTQY
TRBV5-4 | - | ASSLDSSGNTIY